This TCR beta chain was sequenced during a study of cytomegalovirus exposure and HLA in healthy donors. A multiplex PCR was run with 60 Vbeta primers and 13 Jbeta primers. Method: immunoSEQ multiplex PCR; TCRdb's copy keeps in-frame clones and lacks some. The table has fewer than 45,000 clones, roughly nine tenths seen once; the top ten hold less than 3.5%. The CDR3 covers 16 residues. Trimming removed 3 bases from V and 9 bases from J; junction bases left unmatched: 11. CDR1 MDHEN and CDR2 SYDVKM come from the germline V gene. This TCR was sampled from a woman aged 18-29 years in good health and CMV-seronegative. This chain joins TRBV28 and TRBJ1-6; 7 bases are a match to TRBD1. Sequenced: PBMCs. CDR3 residues: CASSLTEGQLISPLHF. For the CDR3, the DNA is TGTGCCAGCAGTTTGACGGAGGGACAGTTGATTTCACCCCTCCACTTT. The full variable domain, rest sourced from reference TRBV28 and TRBJ1-6, is DVKVTQSSRYLVKRTGEKVFLECVQDMDHENMFWYRQDPGLGLRLIYFSYDVKMKEKGDIPEGYSVSREKKERFSLILESASTNQTSMYLCASSLTEGQLISPLHFGNGTRLTVT.